The T cell receptor (beta chain) under discussion was sequenced for a study of siplizumab effects on memory and regulatory T cells. The study's findings and limits: Both greater diversity than memory cells and a major contribution to the alloresponse seemed to characterize naive T cells. With siplizumab, mappable alloreactive CD4+ clones averaged roughly 65% Treg-derived, versus about 29% in controls. The drug siplizumab significantly decreased the alloreactive sequences that could be traced to unstimulated CD4+ memory cells.

The CDR3 is 18 residues long. This clone was observed a single time. Its specificity is unknown. Each sample yielded about 1.1 x 10^5 assayed TCR templates. Libraries were prepared by immunoSEQ multiplex PCR; TCRdb keeps only in-frame clonotypes and omits some of them. The sample lists some 56,000 clones; around 97% were seen once. The chain links TRBV12-1 to TRBJ2-2; no check of the table's D call, TRBD2, against the DNA was made. TRBV12-1 is noted as a pseudogene. Sequenced: naive CD8+ T cells sorted from blood. This TCR derives from a human donor in good health. Here the CDR3 DNA reads TGTGCCAGCAAGGATTCTAGCGGGAGGGCCGCGAACACCGGGGAGCTGTTTTTT. Translation gives CASKDSSGRAANTGELFF.